The 18 T cell receptor beta chains below come from one sample, sequenced in a study of CD8 T cells in Susac syndrome. The RNA, about 0.45 to 1 ug, was put through reverse transcription using random hexamers. TCRdb passed the immunoSEQ multiplex PCR reads through MiXCR, listing each CDR3 protein once. The sample has 70,000 to 100,000 distinct CDR3 sequences; about 95% are singletons. The sequenced sample was CD8+ T cells from PBMCs. These receptors all stem from a human donor with Susac syndrome.

The gene calls are TRBV29-1 and TRBJ1-3; 7 positions match TRBD1. V gave up 5 bases and J gave up 0 bases; unmatched junction bases: 1. Germline CDR1 is SQVTM and CDR2 is ANQGSEA. There are 13 residues in the CDR3. The CDR3 spells CSVTGDSGNTIYF. Written as DNA, the CDR3 is TGCAGCGTTACAGGGGACTCTGGAAACACCATATATTTT.

The chain has TRBV20-1 and TRBJ1-1; D gene unclear. V was shortened by 3 bases and J by 1 base, with 24 bases between the two germline ends. Germline-derived CDR1 and CDR2 are DFQATT and SNEGSKA (reference sequence). The CDR3 loop spans 18 amino acids. CDR3 in DNA: TGCAGTGCTAGCGCTGCCTTCGGGGTAGGAGTAGGGAACACTGAAGCTTTCTTT. Translation: CSASAAFGVGVGNTEAFF.

CDR3 nucleotides: TGTGCCAGCAGCGTGGGACTAGCGGGGGGCCTAACAGATACGCAGTATTTT. It specifies CASSVGLAGGLTDTQYF. This chain links TRBV9 with TRBJ2-3, with 15 bases aligning to TRBD2. The CDR3 loop spans 17 amino acids. J lost 3 bases, V lost 2 bases, and 4 bases had no gene match. Germline V gene lookup returns CDR1 SGDLS and CDR2 YYNGEE. The whole variable domain, remainder taken from reference TRBV9 and TRBJ2-3, is DSGVTQTPKHLITATGQRVTLRCSPRSGDLSVYWYQQSLDQGLQFLIQYYNGEERAKGNILERFSAQQFPDLHSELNLSSLELGDSALYFCASSVGLAGGLTDTQYFGPGTRLTVL.

This chain joins TRBV20-1 and TRBJ2-7; the match to TRBD2 covers 9 bases. CDR1 is DFQATT and CDR2 is SNEGSKA in the germline V gene (reference sequence). The CDR3 length is 19 residues. Germline trimming cut 0 bases from V and 4 bases from J; bases unmatched to any gene: 19. CDR3 DNA sequence: TGCAGTGCTAGAGACGGGTGGGGCCTAGCGGGACCTGATCCTTACGAGCAGTACTTC. This codes for CSARDGWGLAGPDPYEQYF.

The chain couples TRBV7-9 to TRBJ2-2; D unresolved. The CDR3 consists of 15 residues. V lost 4 bases, J lost 8 bases, and 17 bases lay in between. Germline loops: CDR1 SEHNR, CDR2 FQNEAQ (reference sequence). CDR3 region: CASSSLGKPDGELFF. DNA for the CDR3: TGTGCCAGCAGCTCCCTCGGAAAACCAGATGGGGAGCTGTTTTTT. Looking up the rest from reference TRBV7-9 and TRBJ2-2 gives the full variable domain: DTGVSQNPRHKITKRGQNVTFRCDPISEHNRLYWYRQTLGQGPEFLTYFQNEAQLEKSRLLSDRFSAERPKGSFSTLEIQRTEQGDSAMYLCASSSLGKPDGELFFGEGSRLTVL.

This chain uses TRBV2 with TRBJ2-5; 7 positions match TRBD1. Germline values: CDR1 SNHLY, CDR2 FYNNEI. Losses at the gene ends were 6 bases for V and 4 bases for J; bases not matched to a gene: 2. The CDR3 is 12 residues long. The CDR3 region is CASRTGLETQYF. CDR3 nucleotides: TGTGCCAGCAGGACAGGGTTAGAGACCCAGTACTTC.

The J gene is TRBJ2-5, the V gene TRBV7-9; perhaps D is TRBD1 or TRBD2 (5 bases each). The CDR3 length is 15 residues. The germline V gene has CDR1 SEHNR and CDR2 FQNEAQ (reference sequence). V lost 4 bases and J 5 bases, leaving 17 bases between the germline ends. The CDR3 sequence: CASSSGPGPRETQYF. CDR3 nucleotide sequence: TGTGCCAGCAGCTCGGGACCCGGCCCAAGGGAGACCCAGTACTTC.

The chain joins TRBV28 to TRBJ2-7, with a weak D call TRBD2 (6 bases). V was cut by 2 bases and J by 3 bases, with 11 bases left in between. CDR1 and CDR2 from the germline V gene are MDHEN and SYDVKM. The length of the CDR3 is 14 residues. DNA for the CDR3: TGTGCCAGCAGTTTAACCGGGACTCTCTACGAGCAGTACTTC. Its protein is CASSLTGTLYEQYF. The full variable domain, rest sourced from reference TRBV28 and TRBJ2-7, is DVKVTQSSRYLVKRTGEKVFLECVQDMDHENMFWYRQDPGLGLRLIYFSYDVKMKEKGDIPEGYSVSREKKERFSLILESASTNQTSMYLCASSLTGTLYEQYFGPGTRLTVT.

The chain has TRBV20-1 and TRBJ2-2; the D is unclear. Trimming removed 0 bases at V and 6 bases at J, with 8 bases between. This CDR3 is 13 amino acids long. Per the germline V gene, CDR1 is DFQATT and CDR2 is SNEGSKA (reference sequence). CDR3 loop: CSARDLGSGELFF. DNA of the CDR3: TGCAGTGCTAGAGATCTAGGGTCCGGGGAGCTGTTTTTT.

J is TRBJ2-1 and V is TRBV7-9; 9 bases are shared with TRBD1. The CDR3 covers 18 residues. Trimming took 2 bases from V and 7 from J; bases not matched to a gene: 15. Germline CDR1 reads SEHNR; CDR2 reads FQNEAQ (reference sequence). CDR3 protein: CASSLSGGQGRRSNEQFF. CDR3 nucleotide sequence: TGTGCCAGCAGCTTATCCGGGGGACAGGGCAGACGCTCTAATGAGCAGTTCTTC. Full variable domain (missing parts from reference TRBV7-9 and TRBJ2-1): DTGVSQNPRHKITKRGQNVTFRCDPISEHNRLYWYRQTLGQGPEFLTYFQNEAQLEKSRLLSDRFSAERPKGSFSTLEIQRTEQGDSAMYLCASSLSGGQGRRSNEQFFGPGTRLTVL.

The chain carries TRBV6-4 and TRBJ2-3; D may be TRBD2 (6 bases). Trimming cost V 0 bases and J 1 base, with 8 bases left between them. This CDR3 has 15 amino acids. Germline V gene sequence: CDR1 MRHNA, CDR2 SNTAGT. As DNA, the CDR3 is TGTGCCAGCAGTGACTCGGCGGGACGCACAGATACGCAGTATTTT. Its translation is CASSDSAGRTDTQYF.

This clonotype was counted a few times. The chain employs TRBV12-3 or TRBV12-4 and TRBJ2-2, with D hard to call. The CDR3 length is 13 residues. The V and J ends lost 3 bases and 4 bases respectively, with 6 bases between them. CDR3 sequence reads: CASSLGGTGELFF. The CDR3 DNA reads as TGTGCCAGCAGTTTGGGCGGCACCGGGGAGCTGTTTTTT.

The rearrangement links TRBV30 to TRBJ2-5, with D perhaps matching TRBD2 (6 bases). This CDR3 has 15 amino acids. Deletions cut 2 bases from V and 4 bases from J, with 17 bases between. In germline, CDR1 is GTSNPN, CDR2 SVGIG (reference sequence). The CDR3 reads CAWSMTGVSGETQYF. The CDR3 nucleotides are TGTGCCTGGAGTATGACGGGAGTTTCAGGAGAGACCCAGTACTTC. The variable domain in full, with the rest retrieved from reference TRBV30 and TRBJ2-5, is SQTIHQWPATLVQPVGSPLSLECTVEGTSNPNLYWYRQAAGRGLQLLFYSVGIGQISSEVPQNLSASRPQDRQFILSSKKLLLSDSGFYLCAWSMTGVSGETQYFGPGTRLLVL.

The chain joins TRBV4-3 to TRBJ2-2; D ambiguous. Germline-derived CDR1 and CDR2 are LGHNA and YSLEER. Trimming took off 0 bases at V and 1 base at J, with 9 bases between the two ends. This CDR3 spans 16 amino acids. CDR3 residues: CASSQDLPGNTGELFF. CDR3 in DNA: TGCGCCAGCAGCCAAGATCTACCCGGGAACACCGGGGAGCTGTTTTTT.

The J gene is TRBJ2-7, the V gene TRBV19, with 8 bases aligning to TRBD1. Trimming removed 6 bases from V and 5 bases from J; junction bases left unmatched: 9. CDR1 and CDR2 (germline): LNHDA, SQIVND (reference sequence). The CDR3 has 14 residues. The CDR3 here is CASSPGQASHEQYF. The DNA for the CDR3 is TGTGCCAGTAGCCCGGGACAGGCGAGCCACGAGCAGTACTTC.

This sequence joins TRBV6-6 and TRBJ2-7; maybe TRBD2 (6 bases). Germline CDR1 reads MNHNY; CDR2 reads SVGAGI (reference sequence). Trimming pared 6 bases from V and 4 bases from J, leaving 22 bases between. The CDR3 sequence is 16 residues long. CDR3 coding DNA: TGTGCCAGCAGGGGATGGGACTCCTCCTTTCCTTACGAGCAGTACGTC. Its protein product is CASRGWDSSFPYEQYV.

The chain has TRBV6-5 and TRBJ2-5, with 11 bases matching TRBD2. CDR1 and CDR2 from the germline V gene are MNHEY and SVGAGI. Trimming cost V 6 bases and J 5 bases; bases outside gene matches: 8. CDR3 length equals 15 residues. The CDR3 region is CASRRLAGSAETQYF. As DNA, the CDR3 is TGTGCCAGCAGGCGACTAGCGGGATCCGCGGAGACCCAGTACTTC.

The chain combines TRBV20-1 with TRBJ1-1; 8 bases agree with TRBD1. J was trimmed by 8 bases and V by 5 bases; bases with no gene match: 4. Germline CDR1 is DFQATT and CDR2 is SNEGSKA (reference sequence). The CDR3 is 11 amino acids. The DNA for the CDR3 is TGCAGTGCTCTGACAGGGGTGGAAGCTTTCTTT. This codes for CSALTGVEAFF.